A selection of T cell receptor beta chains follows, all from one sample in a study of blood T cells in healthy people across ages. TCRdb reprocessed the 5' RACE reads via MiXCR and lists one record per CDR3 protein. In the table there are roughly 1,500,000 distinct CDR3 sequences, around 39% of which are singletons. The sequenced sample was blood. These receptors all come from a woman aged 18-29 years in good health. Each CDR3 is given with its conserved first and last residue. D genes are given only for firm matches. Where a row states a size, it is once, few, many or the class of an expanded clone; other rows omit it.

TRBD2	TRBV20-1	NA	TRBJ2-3	TGCAGTGCTAGGTCTCCAACGACCGGGACTAGCGGGAGGGCAGGAGATACGCAGTATTTT	CSARSPTTGTSGRAGDTQYF
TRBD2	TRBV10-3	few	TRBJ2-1	TGTGCCATCACTAGCGGGACCTACAATGAGCAGTTCTTC	CAITSGTYNEQFF
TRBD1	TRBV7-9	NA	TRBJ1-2	TGTGCCAGCAGCTTAGCGACAGGGGCCGTAGGTTGCGGCTACACCTTC	CASSLATGAVGCGYTF
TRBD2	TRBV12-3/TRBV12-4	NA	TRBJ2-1	TGTGCCAGCAGGCGGCGACTAGCGGGAGGGGTATACAATGAGCAGTTCTTC	CASRRRLAGGVYNEQFF
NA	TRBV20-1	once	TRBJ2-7	TGCAGTGCTGGATTACCGGGGGACTCCGACGAGCAGTACTTC	CSAGLPGDSDEQYF
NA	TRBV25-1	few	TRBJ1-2	TGTGCCAGCAGTGGCTACGGTGGCTACACCTTC	CASSGYGGYTF
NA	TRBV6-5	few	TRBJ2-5	TGTGCCAGCAGTCCCCCAAGGAGGGGGGAGACCCAGTACTTC	CASSPPRRGETQYF
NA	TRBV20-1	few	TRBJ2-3	TGCAGTGCCACAGGGCGAGGGTGGGATACGCAGTATTTT	CSATGRGWDTQYF
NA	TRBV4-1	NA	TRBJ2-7	TGCGCCAGCAGCCAAGGGCCTCTTTCCTACGAGCAGTACTTC	CASSQGPLSYEQYF
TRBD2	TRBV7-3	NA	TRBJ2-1	TGTGCCAGCAGCCCTGGCGGACTAGCGGACTACAATGAGCAGTTCTTC	CASSPGGLADYNEQFF
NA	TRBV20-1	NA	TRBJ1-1	TGCAGTGCTCGAGAAGATCCAAACACTGAAGCTTTCTTT	CSAREDPNTEAFF
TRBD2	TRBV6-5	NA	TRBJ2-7	TGTGCCAGCAGCCCGGGGACTAGCGGGAGGATCCACGAGCAGTACTTC	CASSPGTSGRIHEQYF
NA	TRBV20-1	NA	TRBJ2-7	TGCAGTGCTCGACGGCTGTTAGAGCAGTACTTC	CSARRLLEQYF
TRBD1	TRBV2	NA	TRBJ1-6	TGTGCCAGCAGTCCCGATACAGGGGGCGCTTCACCCCTCCACTTT	CASSPDTGGASPLHF
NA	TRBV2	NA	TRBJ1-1	TGTGCCAGCAGTGACGAGAGGTCCGTCACTGAAGCTTTCTTT	CASSDERSVTEAFF
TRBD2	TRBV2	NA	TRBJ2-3	TGTGCCAGCGGCATGCTAGCGGGGCCATCAGATACGCAGTATTTT	CASGMLAGPSDTQYF
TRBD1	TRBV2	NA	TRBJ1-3	TGTGCCAACGAAGGGACAGGGAACTCTGGAAACACCATATATTTT	CANEGTGNSGNTIYF
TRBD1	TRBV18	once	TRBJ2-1	TGTGCCAGCTCACCAGAGGGACAGAGCAATGAGCAGTTCTTC	CASSPEGQSNEQFF
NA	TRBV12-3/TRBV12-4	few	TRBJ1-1	TGTGCCAGCAGACCAACCAGGGAGGGCACTGAAGCTTTCTTT	CASRPTREGTEAFF
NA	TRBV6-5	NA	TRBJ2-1	TGTGCCAGCAGTTACTCGATAAGCAATCTGGGGAATGAGCAGTTCTTC	CASSYSISNLGNEQFF
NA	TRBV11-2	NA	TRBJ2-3	TGTGCCAGCAGCTTAGCCCAGGTGTCAGATACGCAGTATTTT	CASSLAQVSDTQYF
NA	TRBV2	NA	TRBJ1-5	TGTGCCAGCAGTGTGATAGAATATAGCAATCAGCCCCAGCATTTT	CASSVIEYSNQPQHF
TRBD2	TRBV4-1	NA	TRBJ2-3	TGCGCCAGCAGCCATCCTTCCCTAGCGGGGGGTGGAGATACGCAGTATTTT	CASSHPSLAGGGDTQYF
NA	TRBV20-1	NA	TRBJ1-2	TGCAGTGCTAGCCTCGATCCCAGAGCTAACTATGGCTACACCTTC	CSASLDPRANYGYTF
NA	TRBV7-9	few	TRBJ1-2	TGTGCCAGCAGCCTCCCCGCCGGGCAGATTCTTAACTATGGCTACACCTTC	CASSLPAGQILNYGYTF
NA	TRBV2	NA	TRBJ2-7	TGTGTCAGCCGGACGGACCCCTACGAGCAGTACTTC	CVSRTDPYEQYF
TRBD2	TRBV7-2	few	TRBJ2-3	TGTGCCAGCAGCTTAAAGCCCACTTCCGCGGGAGGCACAGATACGCAGTATTTT	CASSLKPTSAGGTDTQYF
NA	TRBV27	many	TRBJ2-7	TGTGCCAGCAGTTTGGCAGCAAGCGCACGGAACGAGCAGTACTTC	CASSLAASARNEQYF
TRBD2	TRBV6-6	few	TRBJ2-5	TGTGCCAGCAAAACTAGCGAGGAGACCCAGTACTTC	CASKTSEETQYF
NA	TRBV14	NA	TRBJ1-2	TGTGCCAGCAGCCTGCGCGGGGATCCCTATGGCTACACCTTC	CASSLRGDPYGYTF
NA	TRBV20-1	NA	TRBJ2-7	TGCCGACCAGGGGCCTCCTACGAGCAGTACTTC	CRPGASYEQYF
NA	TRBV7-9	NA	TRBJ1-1	TGTGCCAGCAGCTCAGAAGTCATGAACACTGAAGCTTTCTTT	CASSSEVMNTEAFF
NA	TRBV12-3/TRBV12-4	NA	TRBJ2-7	TGTGCCAGCAGTTTATATACGGCGACCCGTCCTAAGGAGCAGTACTTC	CASSLYTATRPKEQYF
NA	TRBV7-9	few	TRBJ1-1	TGTGCCAGCAGCTTAGCCGAAGCTTTCTTT	CASSLAEAFF
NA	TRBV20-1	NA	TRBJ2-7	TGCAGTGCTAGAGATCATTTAAGGGATCCCTCCTACGAGCAGTACTTC	CSARDHLRDPSYEQYF
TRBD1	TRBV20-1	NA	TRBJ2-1	TGCAGTGCTAGAGATTCCGGACAGGGGAGGGAATTCGGCAATGAGCAGTTCTTC	CSARDSGQGREFGNEQFF
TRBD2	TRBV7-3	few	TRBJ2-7	TGTGCCAACAAGGGCCCCGGGACTAGTGGCTACGAGCAGTACTTC	CANKGPGTSGYEQYF
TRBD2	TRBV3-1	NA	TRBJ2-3	TGTGCCAGCAGCCAATCACTAGCGGGAGAAGATACGCAGTATTTT	CASSQSLAGEDTQYF
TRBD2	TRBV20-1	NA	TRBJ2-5	TGCAGTCCAGGGGTAGCGGGAGGAGAGACCCAGTACTTC	CSPGVAGGETQYF
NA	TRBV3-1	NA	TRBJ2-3	TGTGCCAGCAGCCAAGGTGAGCTCCGCGCAGATACGCAGTATTTT	CASSQGELRADTQYF
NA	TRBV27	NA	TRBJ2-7	TGTGCCAGCAGTCGACCACAGGGCAGGTACGAGCAGTACTTC	CASSRPQGRYEQYF
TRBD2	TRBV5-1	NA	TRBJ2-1	TGCGCCAGCAGCTTCCCGACTAGCGGGGGGGCCCGCTCCTACAATGAGCAGTTCTTC	CASSFPTSGGARSYNEQFF
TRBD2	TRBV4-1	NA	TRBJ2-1	TGCGCCAGCAGCCAGCATCTAGCGGCCAGCTCCTACAATGAGCAGTTCTTC	CASSQHLAASSYNEQFF
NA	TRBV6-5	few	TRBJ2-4	TGTGCCAGCAGTTACCGAGAGGGGTGGACCAAAAACATTCAGTACTTC	CASSYREGWTKNIQYF
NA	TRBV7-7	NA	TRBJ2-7	TGTGCCAGCAGCTTAGAGGGCGGTGACTACGAGCAGTACTTC	CASSLEGGDYEQYF
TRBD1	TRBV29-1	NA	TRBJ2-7	TGCAGCGTTCTCCGGGACAGGTACACCTACGAGCAGTACTTC	CSVLRDRYTYEQYF
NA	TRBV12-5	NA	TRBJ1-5	TGTGCTAGTGGTCCCTATGGGGGCGGCAATCAGCCCCAGCATTTT	CASGPYGGGNQPQHF
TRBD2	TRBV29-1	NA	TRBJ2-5	TGCAGCGTTCATCGCGGGGGAGAGACCCAGTACTTC	CSVHRGGETQYF
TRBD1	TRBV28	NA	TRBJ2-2	TGTGCCAGCAGTTTAACCGGGACAGGGAAATTAAACGCGAACACCGGGGAGCTGTTTTTT	CASSLTGTGKLNANTGELFF
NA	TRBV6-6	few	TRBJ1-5	TGTGCCAGCAGCACTACTTCCTTGGATCAGCCCCAGCATTTT	CASSTTSLDQPQHF
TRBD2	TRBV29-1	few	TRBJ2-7	TGCAGCGTCACCCTAGCGGGTCTCTCCTACGAGCAGTACTTC	CSVTLAGLSYEQYF
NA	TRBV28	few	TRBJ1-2	TGTGCCACCCGAGGACAGATAGTCTATGGCTACACCTTC	CATRGQIVYGYTF
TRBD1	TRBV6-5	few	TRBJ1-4	TGTGCCAGCAGTTACTCGTCGGGACAGGGCACAACTAATGAAAAACTGTTTTTT	CASSYSSGQGTTNEKLFF
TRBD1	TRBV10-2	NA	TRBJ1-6	TGCGCCAGTAGGGACAGGGGGAGCTCCTATAATTCACACCTCCACTTT	CASRDRGSSYNSHLHF
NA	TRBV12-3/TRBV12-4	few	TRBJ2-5	TGTGCCAGCAGTTTCGGCTCGGGGGACGAGCGCCAGTACTTC	CASSFGSGDERQYF
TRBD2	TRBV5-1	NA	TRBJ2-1	TGCGCCAGCAGCTTTGGACCGACTAGCGGGAGTATTGAGCAGTTCTTC	CASSFGPTSGSIEQFF
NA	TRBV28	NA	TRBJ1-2	TGTGCCAGCAGTTTAGGGGAGGCGCGTGGCTACACCTTC	CASSLGEARGYTF
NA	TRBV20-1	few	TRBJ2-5	TGCAGTGCCCCTCTAAGGCACCAAGAGACCCAGTACTTC	CSAPLRHQETQYF
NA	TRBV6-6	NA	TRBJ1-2	TGTGCCTCGGGGGCGCGGGGGAACTATGGCTACACCTTC	CASGARGNYGYTF
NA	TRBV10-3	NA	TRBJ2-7	TGTGCCATCAGTGACCCACAGGGCTACGAGCAGTACTTC	CAISDPQGYEQYF